A single sample is the source of the 30 T cell receptor beta chains below, sequenced in a study of cytomegalovirus exposure and HLA in healthy donors. The PCR had 60 Vbeta and 13 Jbeta primers. This table comes from immunoSEQ multiplex PCR, and its TCRdb copy is limited to in-frame clones, with some not included. The sample includes some 200,000 clones, over 65% of them seen just once. Material for sequencing was PBMCs. Receptor source: a man aged 35 to 55 in good health and CMV-seronegative.

A word on this clone: The sample carries other DNA sequences with the same CDR3. V gene TRBV7-2 combines with J gene TRBJ2-7; D perhaps matches TRBD2 (6 bases). CDR3 length: 13 residues. V shed 1 base and J shed 2 bases, with 6 bases lying between them. Per germline, CDR1 SGHTA and CDR2 FQGNSA. The CDR3 region has the DNA TGTGCCAGCAGCTTAGGACTAGCCTACGAGCAGTACTTC. Translating gives CASSLGLAYEQYF.

The rearrangement links TRBV5-4 to TRBJ1-3, with a weak D call TRBD1 (5 bases). Trimming took off 1 base at V and 2 bases at J, with 10 bases between the two ends. This CDR3 comprises 15 residues. The germline V gene encodes CDR1 SGHNT and CDR2 YYREEE (reference sequence). The CDR3 sequence: CASSLPGSTGNTIYF. The CDR3 DNA reads TGTGCCAGCAGCTTGCCAGGGTCTACTGGAAACACCATATATTTT.

DNA for the CDR3: TGTGCCAGTAGTCTGTTCGGTGAGCAGTTCTTC. Amino acid sequence: CASSLFGEQFF. The chain uses TRBV19 and TRBJ2-1; D remains unclear. Germline lookup yields CDR1 LNHDA and CDR2 SQIVND (reference sequence). V was shortened by 5 bases and J by 9 bases, with 8 bases between the two germline ends. CDR3 size: 11 residues.

This clone was seen a few times. This rearrangement joins TRBV6-5 to TRBJ1-3; D gene uncertain. In germline, CDR1 is MNHEY, CDR2 SVGAGI. The CDR3 has 14 amino acids. V lost 4 bases, J lost 4 bases, and 11 bases lay in between. The CDR3, as DNA: TGTGCCAGCAGTTTGGGCGAATGGGGAAACACCATATATTTT. Its protein is CASSLGEWGNTIYF.

The chain employs TRBV19 and TRBJ1-1, with a possible D match to TRBD1 (5 bases). This CDR3 has 15 amino acids. With 8 bases removed from V and 4 bases from J, the gap between germline ends came to 20 bases. Per the germline V gene, CDR1 is LNHDA and CDR2 is SQIVND (reference sequence). The CDR3 region is CASQKTDPGRTEAFF. As DNA, the CDR3 is TGTGCCAGTCAAAAAACGGATCCAGGGCGCACTGAAGCTTTCTTT. The full variable domain, rest sourced from reference TRBV19 and TRBJ1-1, is DGGITQSPKYLFRKEGQNVTLSCEQNLNHDAMYWYRQDPGQGLRLIYYSQIVNDFQKGDIAEGYSVSREKKESFPLTVTSAQKNPTAFYLCASQKTDPGRTEAFFGQGTRLTVV.

The V call is TRBV5-1, the J call TRBJ2-1; TRBD2 agrees at 11 bases. V trimming: 4 bases; J trimming: 7 bases; junction bases outside the gene matches: 7. Germline lookup yields CDR1 SGHRS and CDR2 YFSETQ. The CDR3 covers 15 residues. CDR3 sequence (DNA): TGCGCCAGCAGCAAAGGTAGCGGGAGGGTTAATGAGCAGTTCTTC. Translated, it gives CASSKGSGRVNEQFF.

This rearrangement joins TRBV9 to TRBJ1-2, with D perhaps matching TRBD1 (6 bases). The CDR3 sequence is 16 residues long. Germline V gene sequence: CDR1 SGDLS, CDR2 YYNGEE. The V and J ends lost 3 bases and 9 bases respectively, with 24 bases between them. This chain's CDR3 is CASSALPPGQRGSYTF. CDR3 bases: TGTGCCAGCAGCGCCCTTCCACCGGGACAAAGGGGAAGCTACACCTTC.

The CDR3 sequence is CASSLVRSVGNEQFF. The DNA for the CDR3 is TGTGCCAGCAGCTTAGTGAGGAGTGTCGGGAATGAGCAGTTCTTC. The rearrangement uses TRBV7-2 and TRBJ2-1; D remains ambiguous. The germline CDR1 and CDR2 sequences are SGHTA and FQGNSA. V was pared by 1 base and J by 7 bases, with 14 bases between. The CDR3 is made up of 15 amino acids.

This clone turned up a few times. This chain uses TRBV30 with TRBJ2-7; a weak D match, TRBD1 (6 bases). V was clipped by 5 bases and J by 0 bases, with 17 bases between them. The CDR3 runs 15 residues. Germline V gene data show CDR1 as GTSNPN and CDR2 as SVGIG (reference sequence). The CDR3 is CAWPDMTGLSYEQYF. The DNA for the CDR3 is TGTGCCTGGCCTGACATGACAGGCCTCTCCTACGAGCAGTACTTC. Using reference TRBV30 and TRBJ2-7 for the parts outside the CDR3, the full variable domain is SQTIHQWPATLVQPVGSPLSLECTVEGTSNPNLYWYRQAAGRGLQLLFYSVGIGQISSEVPQNLSASRPQDRQFILSSKKLLLSDSGFYLCAWPDMTGLSYEQYFGPGTRLTVT.

This clone was recorded a few times. This chain links TRBV5-6 with TRBJ2-7, with a tentative D call TRBD1 (6 bases). This CDR3 spans 14 amino acids. Trimming pared 3 bases from V and 3 bases from J, leaving 13 bases between. Germline V gives CDR1 SGHDT, CDR2 YYEEEE. The CDR3 DNA reads TGTGCCAGCAGCTCTACAGGGATTGGCTACGAGCAGTACTTC. Translation gives CASSSTGIGYEQYF.

The rearrangement uses TRBV7-9 and TRBJ2-3; D is unresolved. The CDR3 runs to 12 residues. Between the trimmed V and J ends, which lost 5 bases and 4 bases, there was a span of 7 bases. Germline V gene data show CDR1 as SEHNR and CDR2 as FQNEAQ (reference sequence). The CDR3: CASSLTADTQYF. CDR3 in DNA: TGTGCCAGCAGCCTAACAGCAGATACGCAGTATTTT.

CDR3 DNA: TGTGCCAGCAAAAGACTAGCGGGTTCCTACAATGAGCAGTTCTTC. This encodes CASKRLAGSYNEQFF. This chain joins TRBV27 and TRBJ2-1; 10 nucleotides line up with TRBD2. The CDR3 covers 15 residues. Germline-derived CDR1 and CDR2 are MNHEY and SMNVEV (reference sequence). V lost 7 bases and J lost 1; bases outside the gene matches: 4.

The rearrangement links TRBV5-1 to TRBJ2-1; tentative D call: TRBD1 (5 bases). Per germline, CDR1 SGHRS and CDR2 YFSETQ. Trimming cost V 2 bases and J 1 base, with 13 bases left between them. The CDR3 runs 16 residues. Written as DNA, the CDR3 is TGCGCCAGCAGCTTAGGTGGGGCGAAGTCCTACAATGAGCAGTTCTTC. This codes for CASSLGGAKSYNEQFF.

The chain combines TRBV7-6 with TRBJ1-1; TRBD1 aligns across 7 bases. With 5 bases clipped from V and 1 base from J, the junction kept 4 bases outside the gene matches. The CDR3 is 14 residues long. Germline V gene data show CDR1 as SGHVS and CDR2 as FNYEAQ. CDR3 region: CASSPTGPNTEAFF. The DNA of the CDR3 is TGTGCCAGCAGCCCGACAGGGCCGAACACTGAAGCTTTCTTT.

The CDR3 DNA sequence: TGTGCCACCGAACCCAGGGGAAGACCCTACAATGAGCAGTTCTTC. Translated, it gives CATEPRGRPYNEQFF. J is TRBJ2-1 and V is TRBV5-6; a possible D gene is TRBD1 (6 bases). From germline, CDR1 is SGHDT and CDR2 YYEEEE. V was clipped by 9 bases and J by 2 bases, with 18 bases between them. This CDR3 has 15 residues.

This rearrangement joins TRBV10-1 to TRBJ2-3; D is possibly TRBD1 (5 bases). Germline values: CDR1 WNHNN, CDR2 SYGVQD (reference sequence). The V gene lost 3 bases and the J gene lost 4 bases, with 11 bases spanning the gap. This CDR3 comprises 14 residues. In DNA, the CDR3 is TGCGCCAGCAGTGATGGGGCACTCGCAGATACGCAGTATTTT. It specifies CASSDGALADTQYF.

J is TRBJ2-7 and V is TRBV29-1; D possibly corresponds to TRBD1 (6 bases). Between the trimmed V and J ends, which lost 6 bases and 4 bases, there was a span of 16 bases. The CDR3 runs 13 residues. Germline V gives CDR1 SQVTM, CDR2 ANQGSEA. CDR3 region: CSVIRGEGYEQYF. Written as DNA, the CDR3 is TGCAGCGTGATCAGGGGCGAGGGTTACGAGCAGTACTTC.

This chain links TRBV5-8 with TRBJ2-5, with D possibly TRBD1 on 6 matching bases. Germline values: CDR1 SGHTS, CDR2 YDEGEE. There are 15 residues in the CDR3. V lost 7 bases to trimming and J lost 1 base, with 17 bases between them. In nucleotides, the CDR3 is TGTGCCAGCTCCTCCCGGGGACACCTCCAAGAGACCCAGTACTTC. Encoded protein: CASSSRGHLQETQYF.

The V and J genes are TRBV6-4 and TRBJ1-2, with D tentatively TRBD1 (6 bases). CDR1 is MRHNA and CDR2 is SNTAGT in the germline V gene. The CDR3 runs 13 residues. V was pared by 6 bases and J by 1 base, with 9 bases between. CDR3 residues: CASRAGVNYGYTF. In DNA form, the CDR3 reads TGTGCCAGCAGAGCAGGGGTTAACTATGGCTACACCTTC.

The sample holds one count of this clone. CDR3 bases: TGTGCCAGCGCAGGCCAGCCCAATGAGCAGTTCTTC. Translation: CASAGQPNEQFF. J is TRBJ2-1 and V is TRBV2; D is undetermined. The CDR3 extends over 12 amino acids. V lost 8 bases and J lost 6, with 11 bases in between. Germline CDR1 SNHLY, CDR2 FYNNEI.

Comment on this clone: The same CDR3 also results from other DNA sequences found in this sample. The chain is built from TRBV5-1 and TRBJ1-2; possibly TRBD1 for D (5 bases). From germline, CDR1 is SGHRS and CDR2 YFSETQ. CDR3 length: 13 residues. V lost 3 bases to trimming and J lost 2 bases, with 8 bases between them. The CDR3 coding sequence is TGCGCCAGCAGCTCCGGGGGGAACTATGGCTACACCTTC. Translation: CASSSGGNYGYTF.

Only one count was recorded for this clone. The chain recombines TRBV6-4 with TRBJ2-2; 9 bases fit TRBD1. Trimming at V came to 0 bases and at J to 2 bases, leaving 4 bases not matched to a gene. Looked up from germline, CDR1 is MRHNA and CDR2 is SNTAGT. The length of the CDR3 is 17 residues. This chain's CDR3 is CASSDSRQGENTGELFF. In DNA form, the CDR3 reads TGTGCCAGCAGTGACTCGAGACAGGGGGAAAACACCGGGGAGCTGTTTTTT.

The rearrangement links TRBV5-1 to TRBJ2-1; D is possibly TRBD1 (6 bases). This CDR3 contains 12 residues. The germline CDR1 and CDR2 sequences are SGHRS and YFSETQ. V lost 4 bases and J 6 bases, leaving 8 bases between the germline ends. DNA of the CDR3: TGCGCCAGCAGCCCACAGGGCAATGAGCAGTTCTTC. It yields the protein CASSPQGNEQFF.

The chain is built from TRBV6-4 and TRBJ1-5, with 7 bases matching TRBD1. The CDR3 has 15 amino acids. The germline gives CDR1 MRHNA, CDR2 SNTAGT. The ends lost 5 bases at V and 2 bases at J; junction bases unmatched: 6. The CDR3 loop is CASSLTGYGNQPQHF. In nucleotides, the CDR3 is TGTGCCAGCAGTCTGACAGGGTATGGCAATCAGCCCCAGCATTTT.

The chain uses TRBV7-9 and TRBJ1-4, with D maybe TRBD1 (6 bases). V lost 3 bases, J lost 8 bases, and 16 bases lay in between. CDR1 and CDR2 from the germline V gene are SEHNR and FQNEAQ (reference sequence). CDR3 length equals 15 residues. CDR3 amino acids: CASSFFGGLGEKLFF. The CDR3, as DNA: TGTGCCAGCAGCTTTTTCGGGGGGCTAGGGGAAAAACTGTTTTTT. Using reference TRBV7-9 and TRBJ1-4 for the parts outside the CDR3, the full variable domain is DTGVSQNPRHKITKRGQNVTFRCDPISEHNRLYWYRQTLGQGPEFLTYFQNEAQLEKSRLLSDRFSAERPKGSFSTLEIQRTEQGDSAMYLCASSFFGGLGEKLFFGSGTQLSVL.

This chain links TRBV15 with TRBJ2-3; tentatively, D is TRBD1 (5 bases). V lost 0 bases to trimming and J lost 2 bases, with 9 bases between them. Germline CDR1 reads LNHNV; CDR2 reads YYDKDF (reference sequence). The CDR3 totals 15 residues. In DNA, the CDR3 is TGTGCCACCAGCAGAGATAGACAGATCACAGATACGCAGTATTTT. It specifies CATSRDRQITDTQYF.

The V and J genes are TRBV7-2 and TRBJ1-2; the D gene is possibly TRBD1 (6 bases). Germline assignment: CDR1 SGHTA and CDR2 FQGNSA. V shed 2 bases and J shed 4 bases, with 14 bases lying between them. This CDR3 spans 15 amino acids. The CDR3 loop reads CASSLFPDRSYGYTF. For the CDR3, the DNA is TGTGCCAGCAGCTTATTCCCAGACAGGAGCTATGGCTACACCTTC.

The chain has TRBV18 and TRBJ2-1; TRBD1 is a possible D gene (6 bases). Germline V CDR1 and CDR2: KGHSH, LQKENI. There are 13 residues in the CDR3. Trimming left V 6 bases short and J 8 bases short, with 14 bases between. CDR3 DNA: TGTGCCAGCTCTCCCCCCGACAGGTATGAGCAGTTCTTC. It translates to CASSPPDRYEQFF.

This clone is a singleton in its sample. It is likely a read error, because the conserved phenylalanine at the end of the CDR3 is missing. Because the CDR3's place on the DNA is in doubt, the DNA is left out and the CDR3 is given as listed by TCRdb. The chain carries TRBV12-2 and TRBJ1-4. TRBV12-2 is termed a pseudogene. The CDR3 is 15 amino acids in total, end residues counted. CDR3 amino acids: CASRLPGGTNEKLFL.

This chain joins TRBV14 and TRBJ2-3; TRBD2 matches at 9 bases. The germline gives CDR1 SGHDN, CDR2 FVKESK. V trimming: 1 base; J trimming: 1 base; junction bases outside the gene matches: 12. The CDR3 spans 19 residues. CDR3 residues: CASSQVISGSISRTDTQYF. DNA for the CDR3: TGTGCCAGCAGCCAAGTAATTAGCGGGAGTATATCGCGCACAGATACGCAGTATTTT.